Listed here are 15 T cell receptor beta chains from one sample, sequenced in a study of blood T cell repertoires in COVID-19. Only in-frame clones appear in the TCRdb table, and some are missing; sequencing was by immunoSEQ multiplex PCR. The data contain around 200,000 clones, roughly 80% of them singletons. The specimen was peripheral blood. These receptors originate from a human donor in a cohort sampled during active COVID-19.

The V call is TRBV28, the J call TRBJ2-1; 12 positions match TRBD2. The CDR3 totals 16 residues. Germline V gene sequence: CDR1 MDHEN, CDR2 SYDVKM. After removal of 2 bases from V and 4 bases from J, the junction contained 3 bases not matched to a gene. CDR3 protein: CASSLLAGGGYNEQFF. The CDR3 DNA is TGTGCCAGCAGTTTACTAGCGGGAGGGGGATACAATGAGCAGTTCTTC.

V gene TRBV18 combines with J gene TRBJ1-1; D may be TRBD1 (6 bases). Germline CDR1 and CDR2: KGHSH and LQKENI. Trimming took off 2 bases at V and 7 bases at J, with 8 bases between the two ends. The CDR3 runs 12 residues. CDR3 nucleotides: TGTGCCAGCTCACCAGGACAGTTTGAAGCTTTCTTT. Its translation is CASSPGQFEAFF. The full variable domain, rest sourced from reference TRBV18 and TRBJ1-1, is NAGVMQNPRHLVRRRGQEARLRCSPMKGHSHVYWYRQLPEEGLKFMVYLQKENIIDESGMPKERFSAEFPKEGPSILRIQQVVRGDSAAYFCASSPGQFEAFFGQGTRLTVV.

V usage is TRBV5-6 and J usage is TRBJ1-2; tentatively, D is TRBD1 (5 bases). V was trimmed by 4 bases and J by 6 bases, leaving 19 bases between them. There are 15 residues in the CDR3. Germline V CDR1 and CDR2: SGHDT, YYEEEE. The CDR3 protein is CASSPPPGSRDGYTF. CDR3 in DNA: TGTGCCAGCAGCCCTCCTCCGGGCTCCAGGGATGGCTACACCTTC.

The chain carries TRBV28 and TRBJ2-1; D is perhaps TRBD2 (5 bases). Per the germline V gene, CDR1 is MDHEN and CDR2 is SYDVKM. The CDR3 has 15 amino acids. V dropped 5 bases and J dropped 10 bases, with 21 bases sitting between them. Here the CDR3 DNA reads TGTGCCAGCAGTCCCCTCATGGACTTGGGATACGAGCAGTTCTTC. Amino acid sequence: CASSPLMDLGYEQFF.

V and J are TRBV5-6 and TRBJ1-1, with 9 positions matching TRBD1. V shed 3 bases, J shed 3 bases, and the junction held 15 bases outside the gene matches. The CDR3 loop spans 18 amino acids. Germline V lookup: CDR1 SGHDT, CDR2 YYEEEE. The CDR3 here is CASSSTYRGLRLDTEAFF. CDR3 DNA sequence: TGTGCCAGCAGCTCGACCTACAGGGGGCTCAGACTTGACACTGAAGCTTTCTTT.

This chain joins TRBV6-2 or TRBV6-3 and TRBJ2-5, with 7 bases lining up with TRBD2. From germline, CDR1 is MNHEY and CDR2 SVGEGT. This CDR3 contains 13 residues. V was clipped by 6 bases and J by 2 bases; unmatched bases: 3. CDR3 nucleotides: TGTGCCAGCAGCCGTAGCGGGCAAGAGACCCAGTACTTC. This encodes CASSRSGQETQYF.

This chain uses TRBV7-3 with TRBJ1-4; 7 nucleotides match TRBD1. Trimming cost V 0 bases and J 5 bases; bases outside gene matches: 3. The germline gives CDR1 SGHTA, CDR2 FQGTGA. The CDR3 length is 15 residues. The CDR3 DNA sequence: TGTGCCAGCAGCTTAACAGGGGGCAGGAATGAAAAACTGTTTTTT. Its translation is CASSLTGGRNEKLFF.

The chain uses TRBV6-1 and TRBJ1-1; 11 bases are a match to TRBD1. Germline CDR1 is MNHNS and CDR2 is SASEGT. CDR3 length: 17 residues. V gave up 3 bases and J gave up 4 bases; unmatched junction bases: 10. The CDR3 here is CASSEGQGGIRRTEAFF. CDR3 sequence (DNA): TGTGCCAGCAGTGAGGGACAGGGGGGGATTCGGCGCACTGAAGCTTTCTTT.

This sequence joins TRBV15 and TRBJ2-3, with D tentatively TRBD2 (5 bases). Between the trimmed V and J ends, which lost 3 bases and 2 bases, there was a span of 9 bases. Germline assignment: CDR1 LNHNV and CDR2 YYDKDF (reference sequence). This CDR3 has 14 residues. The CDR3 nucleotides are TGTGCCACCAGCAGGTCGGGGTACACAGATACGCAGTATTTT. It encodes CATSRSGYTDTQYF.

This clone was observed once. V usage is TRBV6-1 and J usage is TRBJ1-2; D not certain. Between the trimmed V and J ends, which lost 3 bases and 4 bases, there was a span of 15 bases. The CDR3 sequence is 15 residues long. Germline V lookup: CDR1 MNHNS, CDR2 SASEGT. Here the CDR3 DNA reads TGTGCCAGCAGTGATCGCCCGGGATCCATCTATGGCTACACCTTC. Its protein is CASSDRPGSIYGYTF.

This rearrangement joins TRBV6-1 to TRBJ1-2; D gene unclear. Germline lookup yields CDR1 MNHNS and CDR2 SASEGT. CDR3 size: 15 residues. V lost 2 bases and J 3 bases, leaving 13 bases between the germline ends. CDR3 residues: CASSERAGRHYGYTF. CDR3 DNA sequence: TGTGCCAGCAGTGAACGAGCCGGGAGGCACTATGGCTACACCTTC.

The chain joins TRBV6-5 to TRBJ1-6, with TRBD1 matching over 8 bases. Trimming took 0 bases from V and 9 from J; bases not matched to a gene: 4. The CDR3 is 15 residues long. Germline CDR1 MNHEY, CDR2 SVGAGI. The CDR3 sequence: CASSYSQGAGSPLHF. In DNA form, the CDR3 reads TGTGCCAGCAGTTACTCGCAGGGGGCGGGTTCACCCCTCCACTTT.

This chain uses TRBV29-1 with TRBJ1-2, with 10 nucleotides matching TRBD1. Germline V gene sequence: CDR1 SQVTM, CDR2 ANQGSEA. CDR3 length: 13 residues. Trimming cost V 7 bases and J 4 bases; bases outside gene matches: 6. CDR3 sequence (DNA): TGCAGCGCGAGGACAGGGGGGACCTATGGCTACACCTTC. Translated: CSARTGGTYGYTF.

Only one count was recorded for this clone. The chain has TRBV4-2 and TRBJ1-3; TRBD1 matches 7 bases. V lost 7 bases to trimming and J lost 0 bases; unmatched junction nucleotides: 6. The germline V gene encodes CDR1 LGHNA and CDR2 YNFKEQ. The CDR3 extends over 15 amino acids. CDR3 amino acids: CASKLTGSSGNTIYF. CDR3 nucleotide sequence: TGTGCCAGCAAGTTGACAGGGTCCTCTGGAAACACCATATATTTT.

The genes are TRBV21-1 and TRBJ2-2; the table's D call of TRBD2 was not tested on the DNA. TRBV21-1 is an annotated pseudogene. The CDR3 has 20 amino acids. The CDR3 DNA sequence: TGTGCCAGCAGCACCCAACGACTAGCGGGAGATCCTTTTGACACCGGGGAGCTGTTTTTT. Translating it yields CASSTQRLAGDPFDTGELFF.